A single sample gave rise to the 15 T cell receptor beta chains below, sequenced in a study of blood T cells in healthy people across ages. A sample-barcoded 5' primer and a J-beta primer mix were used in a second PCR of roughly 7 to 11 cycles. TCRdb called the 5' RACE reads again in MiXCR, with one record for every CDR3 protein. The top ten hold about 11% of the sample, which has some 1.6 million distinct CDR3 sequences, 30% to 40% seen once. Sequencing used blood. The receptors stem from a woman between 25 and 40 years old in good health.

The gene calls are TRBV12-3 or TRBV12-4 and TRBJ1-2, with D tentatively TRBD1 (5 bases). Trimming left V 5 bases short and J 7 bases short, with 20 bases between. The CDR3 extends over 15 amino acids. The CDR3 DNA sequence: TGTGCCAGCAGTCCCGCGGTCAACCGTGGGGGTGGCTACACCTTC. Protein sequence: CASSPAVNRGGGYTF.

This clonotype was counted between two and nine times. This rearrangement joins TRBV7-2 to TRBJ1-2; the match to TRBD1 covers 9 bases. From germline, CDR1 is SGHTA and CDR2 FQGNSA. V shed 2 bases, J shed 9 bases, and the junction held 13 bases outside the gene matches. The CDR3 has 16 amino acids. CDR3 residues: CASSLTGTGNSGRYTF. In DNA form, the CDR3 reads TGTGCCAGCAGCTTAACCGGGACAGGGAATTCTGGGCGCTACACCTTC.

The chain carries TRBV11-2 and TRBJ2-3; no clear D gene. Germline V gene data show CDR1 as SGHAT and CDR2 as FQNNGV. The length of the CDR3 is 15 residues. Trimming took 5 bases from V and 8 from J, leaving 20 bases between them. CDR3 nucleotides: TGTGCCAGCAGCCTGGAAGGCGGTAATTGGGGTACGCAGTATTTT. Translating it yields CASSLEGGNWGTQYF.

The chain is built from TRBV12-3 or TRBV12-4 and TRBJ2-1; TRBD2 might be the D (5 bases). Trimming took off 6 bases at V and 6 bases at J, with 12 bases between the two ends. The CDR3 spans 13 residues. The CDR3 DNA follows: TGTGCCAGCAGGGTACTAGGCAGCAATGAGCAGTTCTTC. Its translation is CASRVLGSNEQFF.

This clonotype has just a few counts. The V and J genes are TRBV10-3 and TRBJ2-5; 11 nucleotides match TRBD2. CDR3 size: 14 residues. CDR1 and CDR2 (germline): ENHRY, SYGVKD. Here the CDR3 DNA reads TGTGCGCATCGGGCTAGCGGGGGGTCGAATGAGCAGTACTTC. Residues: CAHRASGGSNEQYF.

In the case of this clonotype: At one boundary the junction diverges from the germline segment, which might be a read error. This chain joins TRBV13 and TRBJ2-5; D tentatively fits TRBD1 or TRBD2 (5 bases each). Germline V CDR1 and CDR2: PRHDT, FYEKMQ (reference sequence). The CDR3 has 17 amino acids. The CDR3 spells CAGSLRRQGPYQETQYF. The DNA for the CDR3 is TGTGCCGGCAGCTTGAGGCGCCAGGGACCGTACCAAGAGACCCAGTACTTC.

The CDR3 reads CASSYNLAGSPTSTDTQYF. CDR3 sequence (DNA): TGTGCCAGCAGTTACAATCTAGCGGGGTCACCAACTAGCACAGATACGCAGTATTTT. This sequence joins TRBV6-2 or TRBV6-3 and TRBJ2-3; 9 bases align to TRBD2. V gave up 2 bases and J gave up 0 bases; unmatched junction bases: 12. CDR1 MNHEY and CDR2 SVGEGT come from the germline V gene. The CDR3 is 19 residues long.

The sample holds a few counts of this clonotype. The V and J genes are TRBV7-6 and TRBJ2-3; 13 positions match TRBD2. J was trimmed by 4 bases and V by 1 base; bases with no gene match: 11. CDR3 length: 19 amino acids. CDR1 and CDR2 (germline): SGHVS, FNYEAQ. CDR3 sequence: CASSLVGGLAGTLADTQYF. CDR3 nucleotide sequence: TGTGCCAGCAGCTTAGTGGGGGGACTAGCGGGGACCCTGGCAGATACGCAGTATTTT.

This clonotype was detected ten times or more. The chain couples TRBV4-1 to TRBJ2-5; D might be TRBD1 (6 bases). CDR3 size: 15 residues. CDR1 is MGHRA and CDR2 is YSYEKL in the germline V gene. The V and J ends lost 1 base and 2 bases respectively, with 11 bases between them. Here the CDR3 DNA reads TGCGCCAGCAGCCAAGTGCAGGGGCGGCAAGAGACCCAGTACTTC. It is translated as CASSQVQGRQETQYF.

The chain uses TRBV5-8 and TRBJ2-1, with 8 bases matching TRBD1. This CDR3 contains 15 residues. Germline V gene lookup returns CDR1 SGHTS and CDR2 YDEGEE. Unmatched junction bases numbered 9, after V lost 4 bases and J lost 6 bases. CDR3 sequence (DNA): TGTGCCAGCAGCCCATTCCTTACAGGGGGCAATGAGCAGTTCTTC. It yields the protein CASSPFLTGGNEQFF.

This clonotype came up a few times. As DNA, the CDR3 is TGTGCCAGCAGCCCCCCCCGGACTTTCAATCAGCCCCAGCATTTT. This sequence encodes CASSPPRTFNQPQHF. The genes are TRBV9 and TRBJ1-5; D gene ambiguous. The CDR3 has 15 residues. The germline V gene has CDR1 SGDLS and CDR2 YYNGEE. Trimming left V 4 bases short and J 3 bases short, with 14 bases between.

This chain links TRBV7-2 with TRBJ2-6, with D possibly being TRBD1 (6 bases). Germline-derived CDR1 and CDR2 are SGHTA and FQGNSA. There are 15 residues in the CDR3. Trimming cost V 4 bases and J 6 bases, with 13 bases left between them. Here the CDR3 DNA reads TGTGCCAGCAGCTGGACAGCATCTCTGGCCAACGTCCTGACTTTC. Residues: CASSWTASLANVLTF.

This clonotype was detected a few times. The CDR3, as DNA: TGTGCCAGCAGTTACGACAGGGGCCCTTACAATGAGCAGTTCTTC. Amino acid sequence: CASSYDRGPYNEQFF. The V call is TRBV6-2 or TRBV6-3, the J call TRBJ2-1, with 8 nucleotides matching TRBD1. The CDR3 loop spans 15 amino acids. With 2 bases clipped from V and 4 bases from J, the junction kept 4 bases outside the gene matches. In germline, CDR1 is MNHEY, CDR2 SVGEGT.

The CDR3 DNA sequence: TGTGCCAGCAGTTACTCGGGCGACAGGGGGCCCGCAGCTTTCTTT. Protein product: CASSYSGDRGPAAFF. V usage is TRBV6-5 and J usage is TRBJ1-1; 10 positions agree with TRBD1. Germline CDR1 reads MNHEY; CDR2 reads SVGAGI. Trimming removed 0 bases from V and 10 bases from J; junction bases left unmatched: 8. The CDR3 spans 15 residues.

This clonotype has ten or more counts. The V and J genes are TRBV15 and TRBJ2-1, with D tentatively TRBD1 (5 bases). CDR3 length equals 20 residues. V dropped 0 bases and J dropped 0 bases, with 21 bases sitting between them. CDR1 is LNHNV and CDR2 is YYDKDF in the germline V gene (reference sequence). This chain's CDR3 is CATSRDWVGVDRSSYNEQFF. The CDR3 nucleotides read TGTGCCACCAGCAGAGATTGGGTTGGGGTAGACAGAAGCTCCTACAATGAGCAGTTCTTC. Variable domain in full (rest from reference TRBV15 and TRBJ2-1): DAMVIQNPRYQVTQFGKPVTLSCSQTLNHNVMYWYQQKSSQAPKLLFHYYDKDFNNEADTPDNFQSRRPNTSFCFLDIRSPGLGDTAMYLCATSRDWVGVDRSSYNEQFFGPGTRLTVL.